The rows below give T cell receptor beta chains drawn from one sample of a study of T cells in Graves' hyperthyroidism and ophthalmopathy. TCRdb processed the multiplex PCR reads anew with MiXCR; each CDR3 protein has one entry. Seen here are 500,000 to 550,000 distinct CDR3 sequences, around 21% observed once, and the top ten hold more than 25%. The sample was blood. All receptors come from a man aged 18 to 29 with Graves' hyperthyroidism. CDR3s leave out the opening cysteine and the closing phenylalanine or tryptophan.

j_call	v_call	cdr3_length	cdr3_aa
TRBJ2-5	TRBV7-2	14	ASSPGGLALTETQY
TRBJ2-2	TRBV11-2	12	ASSPGSNTGELF
TRBJ2-4	TRBV11-2	15	ASSFRTLGLAKNIQY
TRBJ2-5	TRBV2	12	ASRRGGSQETQY
TRBJ2-1	TRBV5-1	10	ASSPTDNEQF
TRBJ2-2	TRBV27	13	ASNWLAGGAGELF
TRBJ1-5	TRBV7-6	14	ASSSQKVGSNQPQH
TRBJ2-7	TRBV6-5	13	ASSNPTETSYEQY
TRBJ2-7	TRBV5-1	13	ASSLVYGRSYEQY
TRBJ2-2	TRBV18	13	ASSRTGANTGELF
TRBJ2-7	TRBV19	12	ASSVQGWSYEQY
TRBJ2-2	TRBV12-3/TRBV12-4	11	ASSMSRTGELF
TRBJ1-2	TRBV12-3/TRBV12-4	12	ASSLTDDAGGYT
TRBJ1-5	TRBV19	16	ASSIDLYSLTSNQPQH
TRBJ1-1	TRBV30	11	ACPAGSGTEAF
TRBJ2-5	TRBV29-1	13	SVDPLTRTAETQY
TRBJ1-1	TRBV7-8	11	ASSPPDGTEAF